The present T cell receptor (beta chain) was sequenced within a study of blood T cell repertoires in COVID-19. Method: immunoSEQ multiplex PCR; TCRdb's copy keeps in-frame clones and lacks some. Of approximately 210,000 clones listed, 80% were seen once; the top ten hold around 5%. Deletions cut 4 bases from V and 4 bases from J, with 19 bases between. CDR1 is GTSNPN, CDR2 SVGIG, per germline (reference sequence). This CDR3 spans 15 amino acids. The sequencing sample was made of peripheral blood. The TCR originated in a human donor in a cohort sampled during active COVID-19. The J gene is TRBJ1-2, the V gene TRBV30; TRBD1 is a possible D gene (6 bases). CDR3 protein: CAWTKNRVQGYGYTF. The CDR3, as DNA: TGTGCCTGGACCAAAAACAGGGTTCAGGGCTATGGCTACACCTTC. The variable domain in full, completed from reference TRBV30 and TRBJ1-2, reads SQTIHQWPATLVQPVGSPLSLECTVEGTSNPNLYWYRQAAGRGLQLLFYSVGIGQISSEVPQNLSASRPQDRQFILSSKKLLLSDSGFYLCAWTKNRVQGYGYTFGSGTRLTVV.